Each of the 11 T cell receptor beta chains below was sequenced from the same sample in a study of cytomegalovirus exposure and HLA in healthy donors. Primers: 60 Vbeta forward and 13 Jbeta reverse. Assay used: immunoSEQ multiplex PCR; TCRdb lists only in-frame clones, some missing. The data contain roughly 180,000 clones, 78% of them singletons. Sequencing was performed on PBMCs. Every receptor here comes from a female donor in good health and CMV-seronegative.

The chain uses TRBV7-9 and TRBJ2-7, with 8 bases matching TRBD1. From germline, CDR1 is SEHNR and CDR2 FQNEAQ (reference sequence). The CDR3 extends over 15 amino acids. Trimming removed 5 bases from V and 2 bases from J; junction bases left unmatched: 8. This CDR3 is CASSPRQGLAYEQYF. CDR3 nucleotides: TGTGCCAGCAGCCCGAGACAGGGGTTAGCCTACGAGCAGTACTTC.

The chain couples TRBV9 to TRBJ2-5; possible D gene TRBD2, 7 bases. Trimming shortened V by 0 bases and J by 2 bases, and 14 bases separated the two germline ends. There are 16 residues in the CDR3. Germline V CDR1 and CDR2: SGDLS, YYNGEE. The CDR3 region is CASSVGGLAVQETQYF. The CDR3 DNA sequence: TGTGCCAGCAGCGTAGGGGGGCTAGCGGTACAAGAGACCCAGTACTTC.

This clone has just a few counts. The chain combines TRBV6-1 with TRBJ2-3; D gene unclear. The CDR3 has 14 amino acids. CDR1 MNHNS and CDR2 SASEGT come from the germline V gene. Trimming took 7 bases from V and 0 from J, leaving 11 bases between them. CDR3 DNA: TGTGCCAGCACGATTAGAACTAGCACAGATACGCAGTATTTT. Translation gives CASTIRTSTDTQYF.

This sequence joins TRBV5-1 and TRBJ2-1; D is perhaps TRBD2 (6 bases). Looked up from germline, CDR1 is SGHRS and CDR2 is YFSETQ. There are 15 residues in the CDR3. Between the trimmed V and J ends, which lost 4 bases and 2 bases, there was a span of 13 bases. For the CDR3, the DNA is TGCGCCAGCAGCAGAACTAGCAATCCCTACAATGAGCAGTTCTTC. Protein product: CASSRTSNPYNEQFF.

The chain uses TRBV20-1 and TRBJ1-2; weak D call: TRBD1 (6 bases). Per germline, CDR1 DFQATT and CDR2 SNEGSKA (reference sequence). This CDR3 has 11 residues. V was shortened by 3 bases and J by 8 bases, with 10 bases between the two germline ends. The CDR3 here is CSASRQVGYTF. CDR3 nucleotides: TGCAGTGCTAGCAGACAGGTGGGCTACACCTTC.

The J gene is TRBJ2-5, the V gene TRBV5-1; perhaps TRBD1 as D (7 bases). There are 15 residues in the CDR3. Germline lookup yields CDR1 SGHRS and CDR2 YFSETQ. V was shortened by 4 bases and J by 4 bases, with 17 bases between the two germline ends. CDR3 protein: CASSPGDSQGETQYF. CDR3 sequence (DNA): TGCGCCAGCAGCCCGGGGGACAGTCAGGGAGAGACCCAGTACTTC.

The chain is built from TRBV7-8 and TRBJ2-7; D is ambiguous. CDR3 length: 14 residues. CDR1 and CDR2 (germline): SGHVS, FQNEAQ. The V end lost 2 bases, the J end lost 2 bases, and 10 bases lay between the germline ends. The DNA of the CDR3 is TGTGCCAGCAGCTTAAGAGACATACCCTACGAGCAGTACTTC. Translation: CASSLRDIPYEQYF.

V usage is TRBV6-1 and J usage is TRBJ1-1, with a tentative D call TRBD1 (6 bases). Trimming pared 7 bases from V and 3 bases from J, leaving 9 bases between. CDR3 length: 12 residues. Germline V gives CDR1 MNHNS, CDR2 SASEGT. The CDR3 bases are TGTGCCAGCAATAGGGGGTACACTGAAGCTTTCTTT. It specifies CASNRGYTEAFF.

This chain connects TRBV28 to TRBJ1-2; 10 nucleotides align to TRBD1. The CDR3 sequence is 16 residues long. The germline gives CDR1 MDHEN, CDR2 SYDVKM. Trimming cost V 5 bases and J 6 bases; bases outside gene matches: 12. CDR3 nucleotides: TGTGCCAGCAGTGACCGGGACAGGGGATTAGGTAATGGCTACACCTTC. Its translation is CASSDRDRGLGNGYTF.

The V call is TRBV28, the J call TRBJ1-4; D is unclear. Germline CDR1 reads MDHEN; CDR2 reads SYDVKM. Trimming removed 4 bases at V and 5 bases at J, with 17 bases between. The CDR3 is 16 residues long. The CDR3 loop reads CASSSFMAGSNEKLFF. Written as DNA, the CDR3 is TGTGCCAGCAGTTCCTTCATGGCGGGATCAAATGAAAAACTGTTTTTT.

The genes are TRBV9 and TRBJ2-7; weak D call: TRBD2 (6 bases). V shed 0 bases and J shed 3 bases, with 10 bases lying between them. Looked up from germline, CDR1 is SGDLS and CDR2 is YYNGEE. This CDR3 contains 14 residues. The CDR3 bases are TGTGCCAGCAGCGTAGGTGGAGGGGACTACGAGCAGTACTTC. This codes for CASSVGGGDYEQYF. The full variable domain, with the rest looked up from reference TRBV9 and TRBJ2-7, is DSGVTQTPKHLITATGQRVTLRCSPRSGDLSVYWYQQSLDQGLQFLIQYYNGEERAKGNILERFSAQQFPDLHSELNLSSLELGDSALYFCASSVGGGDYEQYFGPGTRLTVT.